Listed below are T cell receptor beta chains from one sample, sequenced in a study of CD8+CD57+ T cells in acquired aplastic anemia. TCRdb re-analysed the reads in MiXCR, keeping a single row per CDR3 protein. The table shows about 210,000 distinct CDR3 sequences, with roughly 35% occurring only once. The sample taken for sequencing was sorted CD4+, CD8+, or CD8+CD57+ T cells (not recorded which) from PBMCs. The receptors come from a human donor in good health, serving as a control. CDR3s include the opening cysteine and the closing phenylalanine or tryptophan. A D gene is named only where the DNA matches it firmly. Rows give clone size only sometimes, using once, few, many, or a class for an expanded clone.

v_call	d_call	clone_size	j_call	cdr3_nt	cdr3_aa
TRBV3-1	.	many	TRBJ1-2	TGTGCCAGCAGCCACGTACAAATGGGGTCGCGTGGCTACACCTTC	CASSHVQMGSRGYTF
TRBV19	TRBD1	.	TRBJ1-2	TGTGCCAGTAGTTTTCTAAGACAGGGACAGAATGGCTACACCTTC	CASSFLRQGQNGYTF
TRBV20-1	TRBD1	.	TRBJ2-2	TGCAGTGCTAGAGGACAGGGGGCGCATACCGGGGAGCTGTTTTTT	CSARGQGAHTGELFF
TRBV5-5	.	many	TRBJ2-3	TGTGCCAGCAGCTTGGGTTCCCCCAAGACAGATACGCAGTATTTT	CASSLGSPKTDTQYF
TRBV2	.	few	TRBJ2-4	TGTGCCAGCAGCCCCTCACTAGCCGGCGACATTCAGTACTTC	CASSPSLAGDIQYF
TRBV12-3/TRBV12-4	TRBD1	many	TRBJ1-6	TGTGCCAGCAGTGTCCGGGACAGGGATAATTCACCCCTCCACTTT	CASSVRDRDNSPLHF
TRBV19	TRBD1	many	TRBJ1-6	TGTGCCAGTAGTATGCCGACAGGGGGCCATTCACCCCTCCACTTT	CASSMPTGGHSPLHF
TRBV7-6	.	.	TRBJ2-3	TGTGCCAGCAGCTCGCGAGTTAGATCTAGCACAGATACGCAGTATTTT	CASSSRVRSSTDTQYF
TRBV2	.	.	TRBJ2-5	TGTGCCAGCACCCCTTGGGCAGGGAAACGAGAGACCCAGTACTTC	CASTPWAGKRETQYF
TRBV2	TRBD2	many	TRBJ2-1	TGTGCCAGCAGAAGGGGACTAGCGGGCGACAATGAGCAGTTCTTC	CASRRGLAGDNEQFF
TRBV10-3	.	few	TRBJ1-5	TGTGCCATCAGTGAGTCGACCGGTCAGCCCCAGCATTTT	CAISESTGQPQHF
TRBV4-1	TRBD2	.	TRBJ2-3	TGCGCCAGCAGCCAGTCTGGACTAGCGGGATCTCACCAAAACACAGATACGCAGTATTTT	CASSQSGLAGSHQNTDTQYF
TRBV4-2	TRBD2	few	TRBJ2-1	TGTGCCAGCAGCCCGGTTCCCATGACTAGCGGCTACTACAATGAGCAGTTCTTC	CASSPVPMTSGYYNEQFF
TRBV12-3/TRBV12-4	TRBD1	.	TRBJ1-4	TGTGCCAGCAGGTCCGAAAGACAGGGTTTTAATGAAAAACTGTTTTTT	CASRSERQGFNEKLFF
TRBV19	.	many	TRBJ1-2	TGTGCCAGTAGTATTGGACAGTTGTCTAACTATGGCTACACCTTC	CASSIGQLSNYGYTF
TRBV27	TRBD1	.	TRBJ1-1	TGTGCCAGCAGTTCCAGACAGGGACTTACACGGAACACTGAAGCTTTCTTT	CASSSRQGLTRNTEAFF
TRBV20-1	.	.	TRBJ2-3	TGCAGTGCTAGAGGGCCTATAGCGTGGGACACCCGCCCGGATACGCAGTATTTT	CSARGPIAWDTRPDTQYF
TRBV5-6	.	.	TRBJ2-3	TGTGCCAGCAGCAAAACTAGCCCAGATACGCAGTATTTT	CASSKTSPDTQYF
TRBV19	.	many	TRBJ1-3	TGTGCCAGTGTTAGTTTCTCTGGAAACACCATATATTTT	CASVSFSGNTIYF
TRBV12-3/TRBV12-4	TRBD1	many	TRBJ1-1	TGTGCCAGCAGTCGGACAGGAGGAAACACTGAAGCTTTCTTT	CASSRTGGNTEAFF
TRBV6-1	TRBD1	.	TRBJ1-2	TGTGCCAGCAGAGAAAGAGGACAGGGTTTCGATGGCTACACCTTC	CASRERGQGFDGYTF
TRBV24-1	.	few	TRBJ2-5	TGTGCCTCCTCTGACCAGTCAGAGACCCAGTACTTC	CASSDQSETQYF
TRBV20-1	TRBD2	many	TRBJ2-3	TGCAGTGCTGGACGTAGCGGGGGACGCACAGATACGCAGTATTTT	CSAGRSGGRTDTQYF
TRBV11-2	TRBD1	few	TRBJ2-7	TGTGCCAGCAGGCCCCTTAAGGGGCGGACAGGAACCTACGAGCAGTACTTC	CASRPLKGRTGTYEQYF
TRBV25-1	TRBD1	many	TRBJ1-6	TGTGCCAGCAGTGAATTTAGGGCAGGGGGGAATTCACCCCTCCACTTT	CASSEFRAGGNSPLHF
TRBV7-8	.	.	TRBJ1-5	TGTGCCAGCAGCTTAGGGGGTTTGGGACAAGCGTCGCGTCAGCCCCAGCATTTT	CASSLGGLGQASRQPQHF
TRBV7-8	.	few	TRBJ2-2	TGTGCCAGCAGCCCAGGGACAACCGGGGAGCTGTTTTTT	CASSPGTTGELFF
TRBV4-1	TRBD1	many	TRBJ1-2	TGCGCCAGCAGCCAACCACGAGACAGGGGCGACTATGGCTACACCTTC	CASSQPRDRGDYGYTF
TRBV27	.	many	TRBJ2-7	TGTGCCAGCAGTCCGACTGTGGGAGAGCAGTACTTC	CASSPTVGEQYF
TRBV10-3	.	.	TRBJ2-2	TGTGCCAGCAGGCCGAGGGAATGGGCAGTATCGAACACCGGGGAGCTGTTTTTT	CASRPREWAVSNTGELFF
TRBV7-7	.	once	TRBJ2-5	TGTGCCAGCAGGGAGACCCTTCAAGAGACCCAGTACTTC	CASRETLQETQYF
TRBV19	TRBD1	many	TRBJ1-2	TGTGCCAGTAGAATACACAGACAGGGGGCCTACGGCTACACCTTC	CASRIHRQGAYGYTF
TRBV29-1	.	.	TRBJ2-5	TGCAGCGCCGGGGAGACCCAGTACTTC	CSAGETQYF
TRBV29-1	TRBD2	many	TRBJ2-5	TGCAGCGTTGAGGGGCGGGGGGGGTTGGAGACCCAGTACTTC	CSVEGRGGLETQYF
TRBV7-8	.	many	TRBJ1-2	TGTGCCAGCAGCTCCGGACCGAACTATGGCTACACCTTC	CASSSGPNYGYTF
TRBV5-1	TRBD1	many	TRBJ1-1	TGCGCCAGCAGTAGTGACAGGGGAATCGTTGAAGCTTTCTTT	CASSSDRGIVEAFF
TRBV10-3	TRBD1	.	TRBJ1-2	TGTGCCATCAGCCCCATGACAGGGTTTTACTATGGCTACACCTTC	CAISPMTGFYYGYTF
TRBV20-1	.	.	TRBJ2-1	TGCAGTGCTACGGAGGGCGAATCGGGCTACAATGAGCAGTTCTTC	CSATEGESGYNEQFF
TRBV2	.	few	TRBJ1-2	TGTGCCAGCAGTGAAATTCTGGGGAGAACAAGTGGCTACACCTTC	CASSEILGRTSGYTF
TRBV2	TRBD2	many	TRBJ2-7	TGTGCCAGCAGGGCAACTAGCGGGAGGGCGCCCTACGAGCAGTACTTC	CASRATSGRAPYEQYF
TRBV7-9	TRBD2	.	TRBJ2-5	TGTGCCAGCAGCCAAGATCAGACGACCGGGGGGAGGAAGGAGACCCAGTACTTC	CASSQDQTTGGRKETQYF